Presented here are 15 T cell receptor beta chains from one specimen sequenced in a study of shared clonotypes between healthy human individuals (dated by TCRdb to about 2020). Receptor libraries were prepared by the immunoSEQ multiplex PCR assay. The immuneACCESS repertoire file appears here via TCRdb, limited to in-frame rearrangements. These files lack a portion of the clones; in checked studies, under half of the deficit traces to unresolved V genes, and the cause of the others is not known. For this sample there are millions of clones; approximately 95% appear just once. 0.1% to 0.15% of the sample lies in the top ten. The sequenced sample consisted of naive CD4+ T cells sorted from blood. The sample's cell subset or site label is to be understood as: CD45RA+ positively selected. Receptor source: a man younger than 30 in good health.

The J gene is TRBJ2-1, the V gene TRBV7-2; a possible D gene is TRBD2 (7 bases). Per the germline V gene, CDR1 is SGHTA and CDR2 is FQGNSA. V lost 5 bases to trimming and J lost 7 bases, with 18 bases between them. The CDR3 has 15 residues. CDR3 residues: CASSAGRGARNEQFF. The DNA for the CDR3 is TGTGCCAGCAGCGCAGGACGGGGGGCGAGGAATGAGCAGTTCTTC.

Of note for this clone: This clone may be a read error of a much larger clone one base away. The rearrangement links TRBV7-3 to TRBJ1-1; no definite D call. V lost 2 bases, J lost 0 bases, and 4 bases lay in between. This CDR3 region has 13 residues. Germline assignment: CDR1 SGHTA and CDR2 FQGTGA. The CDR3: CASSLQVNTEAFF. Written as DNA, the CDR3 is TGTGCCAGCAGCTTACAGGTGAACACTGAAGCTTTCTTT. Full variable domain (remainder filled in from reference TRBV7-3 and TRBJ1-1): GAGVSQTPSNKVTEKGKYVELRCDPISGHTALYWYRQSLGQGPEFLIYFQGTGAADDSGLPNDRFFAVRPEGSVSTLKIQRTERGDSAVYLCASSLQVNTEAFFGQGTRLTVV.

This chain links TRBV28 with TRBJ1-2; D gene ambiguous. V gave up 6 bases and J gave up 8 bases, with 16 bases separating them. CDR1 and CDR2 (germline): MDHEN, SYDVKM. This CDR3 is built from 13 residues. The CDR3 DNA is TGTGCCAGCAGCTTGTCGGCTGGACGGGGCTACACCTTC. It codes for CASSLSAGRGYTF.

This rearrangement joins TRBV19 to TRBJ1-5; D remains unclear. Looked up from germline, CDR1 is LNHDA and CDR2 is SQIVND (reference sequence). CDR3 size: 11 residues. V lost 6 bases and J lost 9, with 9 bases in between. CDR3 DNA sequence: TGTGCCAGTAGCTCGCTCGGGCCCCAGCATTTT. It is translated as CASSSLGPQHF.

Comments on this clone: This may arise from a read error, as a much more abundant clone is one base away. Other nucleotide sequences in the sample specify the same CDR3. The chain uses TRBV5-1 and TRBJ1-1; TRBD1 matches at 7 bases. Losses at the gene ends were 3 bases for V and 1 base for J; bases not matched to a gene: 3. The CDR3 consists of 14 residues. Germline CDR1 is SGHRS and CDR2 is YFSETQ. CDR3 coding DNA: TGCGCCAGCAGCTCGACAGGGTCGAACACTGAAGCTTTCTTT. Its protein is CASSSTGSNTEAFF. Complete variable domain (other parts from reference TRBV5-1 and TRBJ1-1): KAGVTQTPRYLIKTRGQQVTLSCSPISGHRSVSWYQQTPGQGLQFLFEYFSETQRNKGNFPGRFSGRQFSNSRSEMNVSTLELGDSALYLCASSSTGSNTEAFFGQGTRLTVV.

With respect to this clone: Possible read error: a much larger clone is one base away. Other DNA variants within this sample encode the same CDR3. The CDR3 here is CASSQVGPYNSPLHF. CDR3 DNA: TGCGCCAGCAGCCAAGTAGGGCCTTATAATTCGCCCCTCCACTTT. V usage is TRBV4-3 and J usage is TRBJ1-6; no reliable D call. CDR3 length: 15 residues. Germline CDR1 is LGHNA and CDR2 is YSLEER.

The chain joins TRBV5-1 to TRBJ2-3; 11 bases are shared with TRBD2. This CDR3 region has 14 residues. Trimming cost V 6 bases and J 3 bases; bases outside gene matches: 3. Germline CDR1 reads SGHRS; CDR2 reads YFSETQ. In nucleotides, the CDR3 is TGCGCCAGCAACGGACTAGCGGGTACAGATACGCAGTATTTT. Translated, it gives CASNGLAGTDTQYF.

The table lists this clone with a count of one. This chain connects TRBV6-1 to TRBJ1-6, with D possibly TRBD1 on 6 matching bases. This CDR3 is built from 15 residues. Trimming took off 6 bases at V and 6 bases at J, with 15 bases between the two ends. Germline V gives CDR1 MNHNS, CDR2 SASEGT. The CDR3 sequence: CASRSRQEINSPLHF. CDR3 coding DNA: TGTGCCAGCAGGTCTCGACAGGAGATTAATTCACCCCTCCACTTT.

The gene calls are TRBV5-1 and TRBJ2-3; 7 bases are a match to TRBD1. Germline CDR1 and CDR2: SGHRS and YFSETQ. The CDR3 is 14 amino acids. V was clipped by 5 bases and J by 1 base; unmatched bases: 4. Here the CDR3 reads CASSHDRGTDTQYF. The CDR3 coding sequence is TGCGCCAGCAGTCATGACAGGGGCACAGATACGCAGTATTTT.

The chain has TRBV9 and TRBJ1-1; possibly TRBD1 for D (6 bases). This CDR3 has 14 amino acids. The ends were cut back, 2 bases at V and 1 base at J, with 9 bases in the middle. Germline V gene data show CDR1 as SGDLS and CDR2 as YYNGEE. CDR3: CASSVGQTNTEAFF. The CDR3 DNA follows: TGTGCCAGCAGCGTCGGACAGACGAACACTGAAGCTTTCTTT.

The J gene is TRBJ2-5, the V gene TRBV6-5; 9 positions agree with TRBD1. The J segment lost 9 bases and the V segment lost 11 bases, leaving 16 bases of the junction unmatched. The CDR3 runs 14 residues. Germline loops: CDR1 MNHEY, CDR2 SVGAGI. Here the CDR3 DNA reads TGTGCCTCAACCAGGGACAGGGTGACCAAGGCCCAGTACTTC. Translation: CASTRDRVTKAQYF.

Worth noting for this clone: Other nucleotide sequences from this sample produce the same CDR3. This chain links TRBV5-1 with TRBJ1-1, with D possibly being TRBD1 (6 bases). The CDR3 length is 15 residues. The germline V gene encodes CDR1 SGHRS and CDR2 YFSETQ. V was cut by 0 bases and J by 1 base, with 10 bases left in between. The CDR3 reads CASSLEGGRNTEAFF. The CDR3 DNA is TGCGCCAGCAGCTTGGAGGGGGGCCGGAACACTGAAGCTTTCTTT.

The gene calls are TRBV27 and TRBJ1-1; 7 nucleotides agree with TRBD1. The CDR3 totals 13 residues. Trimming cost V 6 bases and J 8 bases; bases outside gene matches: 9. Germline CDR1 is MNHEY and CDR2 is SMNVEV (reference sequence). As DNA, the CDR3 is TGTGCCAGCAGCCCTGACAGGGTTGGGGAAGCTTTCTTT. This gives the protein CASSPDRVGEAFF.

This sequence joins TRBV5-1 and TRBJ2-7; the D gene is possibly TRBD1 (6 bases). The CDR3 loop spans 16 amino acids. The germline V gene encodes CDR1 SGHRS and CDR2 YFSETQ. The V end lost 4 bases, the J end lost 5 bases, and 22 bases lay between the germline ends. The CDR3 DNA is TGCGCCAGCAGCATTGGGGGTACAGGGAATTCCCACGAGCAGTACTTC. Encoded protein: CASSIGGTGNSHEQYF.

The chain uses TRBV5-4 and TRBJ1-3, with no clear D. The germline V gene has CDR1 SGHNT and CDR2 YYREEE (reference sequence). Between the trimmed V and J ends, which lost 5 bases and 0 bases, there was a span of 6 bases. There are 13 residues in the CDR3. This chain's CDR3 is CASRSSSGNTIYF. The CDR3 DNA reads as TGTGCCAGCAGGTCGAGCTCTGGAAACACCATATATTTT. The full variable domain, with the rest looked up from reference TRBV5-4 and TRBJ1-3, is ETGVTQSPTHLIKTRGQQVTLRCSSQSGHNTVSWYQQALGQGPQFIFQYYREEENGRGNFPPRFSGLQFPNYSSELNVNALELDDSALYLCASRSSSGNTIYFGEGSWLTVV.